The T cell receptor (beta chain) described here comes from a study of blood T cell repertoires in COVID-19. Clones were sequenced by immunoSEQ multiplex PCR, and TCRdb holds only the in-frame ones, with some missing. The sample lists 100,000 to 150,000 clones; 81% were seen once. The germline V gene has CDR1 GTSNPN and CDR2 SVGIG (reference sequence). The CDR3 has 15 amino acids. The V end was cut by 0 bases, the J end by 1 base, with 11 bases between. This chain joins TRBV30 and TRBJ2-3, with D possibly TRBD2 on 5 matching bases. Sequenced input: peripheral blood. The clonotype originates from a man between 25 and 39 years old with COVID-19, enrolled during active disease. The CDR3 protein is CAWSVQAEGTDTQYF. The CDR3 DNA follows: TGTGCCTGGAGTGTACAAGCGGAGGGCACAGATACGCAGTATTTT.